These T cell receptor beta chains were read from a single sample in a study of shared clonotypes between healthy human individuals. The protocol was immunoSEQ multiplex PCR, while the TCRdb copy is restricted to in-frame clones and leaves out a portion. The table has about a million clones, 76% seen once. The material sequenced was memory CD4+ T cells sorted from blood. Receptors originate from a man between 18 and 35 years old in good health. The CDR3 runs from the conserved cysteine through the conserved F or W. D genes are given only for firm matches. Only some rows state a clone size, as once, few, many or a class for expanded clones.

clone size: .
J gene: TRBJ2-7
D gene: TRBD2
V gene: TRBV5-1
CDR3 DNA: TGCGCCAGCAGCCCCGGCGGTGGGAGGGCCTTCGAGCAGTACTTC
CDR3 protein: CASSPGGGRAFEQYF

clone size: .
J gene: TRBJ2-7
D gene: .
V gene: TRBV19
CDR3 DNA: TGTGCCAGTAGTATACAAGACAGTTACGAGCAGTACTTC
CDR3 protein: CASSIQDSYEQYF

clone size: many
J gene: TRBJ1-5
D gene: .
V gene: TRBV18
CDR3 DNA: TGTGCCAGCTCAACCACGGGGAGCAATCAGCCCCAGCATTTT
CDR3 protein: CASSTTGSNQPQHF

clone size: once
J gene: TRBJ1-5
D gene: .
V gene: TRBV10-3
CDR3 DNA: TGTGCCATCAGTGAGGGCAGAGACAATCAGCCCCAGCATTTT
CDR3 protein: CAISEGRDNQPQHF

clone size: .
J gene: TRBJ2-5
D gene: .
V gene: TRBV30
CDR3 DNA: TGTGCCTGGAGACAAGTAGGGGAGACCCAGTACTTC
CDR3 protein: CAWRQVGETQYF

clone size: .
J gene: TRBJ2-1
D gene: TRBD1
V gene: TRBV30
CDR3 DNA: TGTGCCTGGAGCCCGACAGGGAAGAGAATCAATGAGCAGTTCTTC
CDR3 protein: CAWSPTGKRINEQFF

clone size: .
J gene: TRBJ2-1
D gene: TRBD2
V gene: TRBV6-5
CDR3 DNA: TGTGCCAGCAGTTACGATAGCGGGGGGGATGAGCAGTTCTTC
CDR3 protein: CASSYDSGGDEQFF

clone size: once
J gene: TRBJ1-2
D gene: .
V gene: TRBV6-5
CDR3 DNA: TGTGCCAGCAGTGGGACTTCCCTAGGGGGCTACACCTTC
CDR3 protein: CASSGTSLGGYTF

clone size: few
J gene: TRBJ1-2
D gene: .
V gene: TRBV16
CDR3 DNA: TGTGCCAGCAGCCAATCGTACGGGGCCGGCTACACCTTC
CDR3 protein: CASSQSYGAGYTF

clone size: few
J gene: TRBJ1-5
D gene: .
V gene: TRBV5-8
CDR3 DNA: TGTGCCAGCAGCCCCGGGGTTGAGAGACAGAGCAATCAGCCCCAGCATTTT
CDR3 protein: CASSPGVERQSNQPQHF

clone size: few
J gene: TRBJ1-1
D gene: .
V gene: TRBV7-3
CDR3 DNA: TGTGCCAGCAGCCCGACAGGAAACACTGAAGCTTTCTTT
CDR3 protein: CASSPTGNTEAFF

clone size: .
J gene: TRBJ2-1
D gene: .
V gene: TRBV11-2
CDR3 DNA: TGTGCCAGCAGCTTAACGGCGGTCTCCTACAATGAGCAGTTCTTC
CDR3 protein: CASSLTAVSYNEQFF

clone size: .
J gene: TRBJ1-2
D gene: TRBD1
V gene: TRBV5-8
CDR3 DNA: TGTGCCAGCAGCTTTGGGACAGGGGCAAACTATGGCTACACCTTC
CDR3 protein: CASSFGTGANYGYTF

clone size: few
J gene: TRBJ1-6
D gene: .
V gene: TRBV15
CDR3 DNA: TGTGCCACCAGCAGAGGAGCAGGGGCCAGAAATTCACCCCTCCACTTT
CDR3 protein: CATSRGAGARNSPLHF

clone size: .
J gene: TRBJ2-7
D gene: .
V gene: TRBV5-1
CDR3 DNA: TGCGCCAGCAGCTTACCCGGAGGGGTCTCCTACGAGCAGTACTTC
CDR3 protein: CASSLPGGVSYEQYF

clone size: .
J gene: TRBJ1-3
D gene: .
V gene: TRBV19
CDR3 DNA: TGTGCCAGTAGGGGCGACTCTGGAAACACCATATATTTT
CDR3 protein: CASRGDSGNTIYF